Listed below are T cell receptor beta chains from one sample, sequenced in a study of T cell responses to AZD1222 COVID-19 vaccine. TCRdb's table, derived via immunoSEQ multiplex PCR, lists solely in-frame clones and lacks some. The sample lists about 140,000 clones, less than 95% occurring once. The material was peripheral blood, obtained 28 days after the second dose of the MenACWY control vaccine. The receptor set was obtained from an adult who received the MenACWY meningococcal vaccine as a control. Each CDR3 is given with its conserved first and last residue. The listing skips clone size in some rows; elsewhere it reads once, few, many or a size class.

size | J | V | CDR3
- | TRBJ2-5 | TRBV5-3 | CARSLRQEKETQYF
- | TRBJ1-1 | TRBV7-2 | CASSLAWAGFEAFF
- | TRBJ2-7 | TRBV28 | CASSQGYLYEQYF
- | TRBJ1-6 | TRBV23-1 | CASSHVQYSPLHF
- | TRBJ1-1 | TRBV6-5 | CASSYSYRNTEAFF
- | TRBJ2-7 | TRBV2 | CASRDSGRTEQYF
- | TRBJ2-2 | TRBV28 | CASRSGPKNTGELFF
- | TRBJ2-5 | TRBV5-6 | CASSLSLTEQETQYF
- | TRBJ1-1 | TRBV5-1 | CASSPQRTGLNTEAFF
- | TRBJ2-5 | TRBV9 | CASSVVASGGETQYF
- | TRBJ2-4 | TRBV28 | CASSTAAGGRDYIQYF
- | TRBJ1-6 | TRBV6-6 | CASMDRANSPLHF
- | TRBJ2-3 | TRBV5-1 | CASSVSGGAADTQYF
- | TRBJ2-5 | TRBV12-3/TRBV12-4 | CASSAKKGTQYF
- | TRBJ1-3 | TRBV18 | CASSRGGAGHSGNTIYF
- | TRBJ2-4 | TRBV7-9 | CASSDGQVVAKNIQYF
- | TRBJ2-4 | TRBV6-5 | CASSNGGTKNIQYF
- | TRBJ1-2 | TRBV5-6 | CASSWGTGAQSHYGYTF
- | TRBJ1-2 | TRBV7-2 | CASSPAAGYGYTF
few | TRBJ2-1 | TRBV7-9 | CASNGLAGFNEQFF
- | TRBJ1-4 | TRBV30 | CAWSVRGAVNEKLFF
- | TRBJ1-6 | TRBV28 | CASSYPRGSYNSPLHF
- | TRBJ1-2 | TRBV6-5 | CASSPGQGWRYTF
- | TRBJ2-5 | TRBV5-4 | CASSLGGGSQETQYF
- | TRBJ2-7 | TRBV3-1/TRBV3-2 | CASRGTGRYEQYF
few | TRBJ2-1 | TRBV10-2 | CASNQAGDYNEQFF
once | TRBJ1-2 | TRBV7-9 | CASSLELPAGGNYGYTF
- | TRBJ2-3 | TRBV11-2 | CASSLYAGGSTDTQYF
- | TRBJ2-7 | TRBV27 | CASSLQTGGGDEQYF
- | TRBJ2-1 | TRBV7-3 | CASSTRLAAYNEQFF
- | TRBJ2-2 | TRBV29-1 | CSVAGGLTVGELFF
- | TRBJ1-1 | TRBV28 | CASSLGGLLNTEAFF
- | TRBJ1-6 | TRBV3-1/TRBV3-2 | CASSQGRSGGSYNSPLHF
- | TRBJ2-5 | TRBV5-1 | CASSPEPQGLETQYF
- | TRBJ2-1 | TRBV28 | CASRDRRNEQFF
- | TRBJ2-5 | TRBV5-4 | CASSLASGLETQYF
- | TRBJ2-5 | TRBV5-4 | CASSPEGGGETQYF
- | TRBJ2-5 | TRBV23-1 | CASSHCQRGDQETQYF
- | TRBJ2-1 | TRBV24-1 | CATQTSGGYNEQFF
- | TRBJ2-5 | TRBV7-2 | CASSQTSGQETQYF
- | TRBJ2-1 | TRBV14 | CASSQDAGAGPYNEQFF
- | TRBJ2-1 | TRBV5-1 | CASSLLEGSEQFF
- | TRBJ1-5 | TRBV7-9 | CATGDNTPDSNQPQHF
- | TRBJ1-5 | TRBV9 | CASSVADGDGQPQHF
- | TRBJ2-7 | TRBV27 | CASSPLSGRSYEQYF
- | TRBJ1-1 | TRBV29-1 | CSVVRQNTEAFF
- | TRBJ2-7 | TRBV3-1/TRBV3-2 | CASSQDSLTGYEQYF
- | TRBJ2-5 | TRBV24-1 | CATSRGSRRETQYF
- | TRBJ1-5 | TRBV2 | CASSARSSNQPQHF
- | TRBJ2-3 | TRBV7-9 | CASSLAGSTDTQYF
- | TRBJ1-2 | TRBV28 | CASSQRRPSAGGCTF
- | TRBJ1-1 | TRBV28 | CASSFENTEAFF
- | TRBJ2-4 | TRBV28 | CASSQVLGAKNIQYF
- | TRBJ2-3 | TRBV12-5 | CASGLGDTQYF